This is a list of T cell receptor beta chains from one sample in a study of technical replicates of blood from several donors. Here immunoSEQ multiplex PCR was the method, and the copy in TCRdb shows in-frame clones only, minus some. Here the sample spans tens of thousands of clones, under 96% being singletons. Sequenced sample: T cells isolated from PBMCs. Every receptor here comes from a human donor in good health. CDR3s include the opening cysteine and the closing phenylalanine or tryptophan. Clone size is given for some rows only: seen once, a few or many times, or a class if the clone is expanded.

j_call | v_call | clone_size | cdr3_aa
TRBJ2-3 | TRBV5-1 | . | CASSFTLSTDTQYF
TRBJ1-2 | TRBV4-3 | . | CASSQDGDFYGYTF
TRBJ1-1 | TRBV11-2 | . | CASSPDRVTEAFF
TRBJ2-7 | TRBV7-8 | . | CASSLAPLYSYEQYF
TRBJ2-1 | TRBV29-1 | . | CSVGTSGTLNNEQFF
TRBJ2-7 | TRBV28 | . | CASSSGQGDEQYF
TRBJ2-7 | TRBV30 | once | CAWSPGLAGVREQYF
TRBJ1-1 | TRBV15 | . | CATSRDRAGSTEAFF
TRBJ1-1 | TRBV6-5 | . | CASSYEGMNTEAFF
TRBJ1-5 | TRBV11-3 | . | CASSSGGNQPQHF
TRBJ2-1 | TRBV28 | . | CASSTRLGINEQFF
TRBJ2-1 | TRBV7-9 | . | CASSLSGRQYNEQFF
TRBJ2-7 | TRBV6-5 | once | CASRETGGAGYEQYF
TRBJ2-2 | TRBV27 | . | CASSVTSETGELFF
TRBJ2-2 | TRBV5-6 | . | CASSLSGSVLGELFF
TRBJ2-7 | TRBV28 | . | CASSQQGPSYEQYF
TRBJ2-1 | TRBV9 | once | CASSPSIALNEQFF
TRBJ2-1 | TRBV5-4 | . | CASSLASGGYNEQFF
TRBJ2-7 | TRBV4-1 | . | CASNPGYRDKAEQYF
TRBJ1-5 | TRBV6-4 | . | CASSVREGQPQHF
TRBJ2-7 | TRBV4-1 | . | CASSQEIEREFSCEQYF
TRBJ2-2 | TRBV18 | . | CASSPPRVAGELFF
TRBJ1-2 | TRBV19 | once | CASSMGQGFGYTF
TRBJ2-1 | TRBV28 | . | CASSSTGRRSYNEQFF
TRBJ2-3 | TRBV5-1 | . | CASTPSDSRDTQYF
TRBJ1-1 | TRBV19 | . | CASGQVTEAFF
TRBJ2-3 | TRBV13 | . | CASSFSVWGGEVTDTQYF
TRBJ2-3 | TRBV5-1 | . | CASSLGLASPDTQYF
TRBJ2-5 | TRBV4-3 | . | CASSLTSGRPQETQYF
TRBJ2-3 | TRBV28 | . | CASREQGIGGTDTQYF
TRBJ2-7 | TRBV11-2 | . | CASINEYEQYF
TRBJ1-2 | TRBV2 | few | CASSDTADGYTF
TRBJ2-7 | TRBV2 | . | CASYDSFYEQYF
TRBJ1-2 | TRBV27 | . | CASSPAEGYGYTF
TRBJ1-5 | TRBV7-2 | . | CASSFDRGRNQPQHF
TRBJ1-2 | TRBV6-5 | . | CASRAGTIYGYTF
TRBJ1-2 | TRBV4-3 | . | CASSQDWGEYSYGYTF
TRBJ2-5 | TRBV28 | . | CASSTRTGQETQYF
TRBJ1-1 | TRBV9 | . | CASSVGRFKSEAFF
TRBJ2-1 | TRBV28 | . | CASSFSSWGPNEQFF
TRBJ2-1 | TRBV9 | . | CASSPRTSGLTTQFF
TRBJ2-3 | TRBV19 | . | CASSHNFLLQRGADTQYF
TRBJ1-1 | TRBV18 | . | CASSPGTGGGTEAFF
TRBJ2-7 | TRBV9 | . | CASSVVKHEQYF
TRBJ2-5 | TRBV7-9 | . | CASSRPGLQETQYF
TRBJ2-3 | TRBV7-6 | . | CASSLANTDTQYF
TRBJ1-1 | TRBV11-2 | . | CASSFSDRATEAFF
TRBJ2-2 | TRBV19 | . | CASTPLAVANTGELFF
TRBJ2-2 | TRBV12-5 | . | CASGLITTGAGGELFF
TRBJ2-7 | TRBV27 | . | CASSFDREEYEQYF
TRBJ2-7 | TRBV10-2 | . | CASLNGEQYF
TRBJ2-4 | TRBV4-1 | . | CASSSLAGVKNIQYF
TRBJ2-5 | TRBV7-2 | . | CASSSGGAQYF
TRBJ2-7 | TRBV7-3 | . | CASSAQPIAGGTYEQYF
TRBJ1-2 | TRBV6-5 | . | CASSYQETNYGYTF
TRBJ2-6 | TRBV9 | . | CASSVALISGSTGANVLTF
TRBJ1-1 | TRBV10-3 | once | CAISPGTTEAFF